Following are 7 T cell receptor beta chains from one sample sequenced in a study of T cell responses to AZD1222 COVID-19 vaccine. Produced via immunoSEQ multiplex PCR; TCRdb's table is partial and in-frame only. The sample holds roughly 120,000 clones, about 90% seen once. The sample consisted of peripheral blood, taken 28 days after the second AZD1222 dose. These receptor sequences come from an adult who received the AZD1222 COVID-19 vaccine.

The J gene is TRBJ1-5, the V gene TRBV28; the match to TRBD1 covers 9 bases. CDR1 is MDHEN, CDR2 SYDVKM, per germline. The V and J ends lost 7 bases and 0 bases, in that order; junction bases with no gene match: 16. The CDR3 has 19 amino acids. CDR3 nucleotides: TGTGCCAGCACCAGTAAGGACAGGGGCCCTTTTTATAGCAATCAGCCCCAGCATTTT. Translating gives CASTSKDRGPFYSNQPQHF. The full variable domain, its missing parts supplied by reference TRBV28 and TRBJ1-5, is DVKVTQSSRYLVKRTGEKVFLECVQDMDHENMFWYRQDPGLGLRLIYFSYDVKMKEKGDIPEGYSVSREKKERFSLILESASTNQTSMYLCASTSKDRGPFYSNQPQHFGDGTRLSIL.

V usage is TRBV5-1 and J usage is TRBJ2-2, with D possibly called TRBD1 or TRBD2 (5 bases each). The CDR3 runs to 14 residues. Per the germline V gene, CDR1 is SGHRS and CDR2 is YFSETQ. The ends were cut back, 2 bases at V and 6 bases at J, with 11 bases in the middle. CDR3 residues: CASSLFWGSGELFF. The CDR3 DNA reads as TGCGCCAGCAGCTTATTTTGGGGGTCCGGGGAGCTGTTTTTT.

The rearrangement joins TRBV4-1 to TRBJ1-1; a possible D gene is TRBD1 (5 bases). V was clipped by 1 base and J by 7 bases, with 16 bases between them. The CDR3 is 15 amino acids. Germline lookup yields CDR1 MGHRA and CDR2 YSYEKL. CDR3 in amino acids: CASSQGPGTRGEAFF. CDR3 DNA: TGCGCCAGCAGCCAAGGACCTGGCACGAGGGGTGAAGCTTTCTTT.

CDR3 in DNA: TGCGCCAGCAGCCCTCCGAAATACAATGAGCAGTTCTTC. It translates to CASSPPKYNEQFF. J is TRBJ2-1 and V is TRBV4-1, with no clear D. Germline CDR1 and CDR2: MGHRA and YSYEKL. With 4 bases removed from V and 4 bases from J, the gap between germline ends came to 8 bases. The CDR3 sequence is 13 residues long.

The rearrangement joins TRBV12-3 or TRBV12-4 to TRBJ2-1; no clear D. This CDR3 spans 13 amino acids. Trimming cost V 3 bases and J 5 bases, with 8 bases left between them. CDR3 in DNA: TGTGCCAGCAGTTTCCGACACGACAATGAGCAGTTCTTC. It specifies CASSFRHDNEQFF.

The V and J genes are TRBV19 and TRBJ1-6; D call uncertain. CDR3 size: 16 residues. V lost 3 bases, J lost 3 bases, and 12 bases lay in between. Germline V gives CDR1 LNHDA, CDR2 SQIVND (reference sequence). CDR3 DNA sequence: TGTGCCAGTAGTATCTCGGGTGGATTCTATAATTCACCCCTCCACTTT. Protein: CASSISGGFYNSPLHF.

The chain combines TRBV29-1 with TRBJ1-1, with D perhaps TRBD1 (5 bases). This CDR3 has 15 amino acids. Trimming took 6 bases from V and 5 from J, leaving 22 bases between them. The germline V gene encodes CDR1 SQVTM and CDR2 ANQGSEA. CDR3 sequence (DNA): TGCAGCGTCTCCGGTATTGGGGGTAAGGAGACTGAAGCTTTCTTT. Amino acids: CSVSGIGGKETEAFF.